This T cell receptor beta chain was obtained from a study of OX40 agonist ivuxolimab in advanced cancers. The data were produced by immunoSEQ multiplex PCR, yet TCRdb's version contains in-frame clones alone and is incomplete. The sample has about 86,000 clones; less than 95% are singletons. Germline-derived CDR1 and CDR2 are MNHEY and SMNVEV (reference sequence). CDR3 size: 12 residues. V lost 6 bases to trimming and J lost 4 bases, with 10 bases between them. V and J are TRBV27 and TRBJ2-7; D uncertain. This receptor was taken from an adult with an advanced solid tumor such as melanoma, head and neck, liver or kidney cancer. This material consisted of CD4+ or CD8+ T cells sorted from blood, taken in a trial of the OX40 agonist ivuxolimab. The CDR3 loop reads CASSPTPYEQYF. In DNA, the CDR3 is TGTGCCAGCAGCCCGACTCCGTACGAGCAGTACTTC.